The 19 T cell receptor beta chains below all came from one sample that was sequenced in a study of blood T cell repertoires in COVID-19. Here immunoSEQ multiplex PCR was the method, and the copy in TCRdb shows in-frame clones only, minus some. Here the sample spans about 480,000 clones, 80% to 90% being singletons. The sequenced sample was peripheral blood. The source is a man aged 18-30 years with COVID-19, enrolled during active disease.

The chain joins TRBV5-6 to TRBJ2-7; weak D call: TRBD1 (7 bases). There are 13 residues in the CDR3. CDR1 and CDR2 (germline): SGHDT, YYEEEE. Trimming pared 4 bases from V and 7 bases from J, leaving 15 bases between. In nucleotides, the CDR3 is TGTGCCAGCAGCCAAGGGGGCGCGGGGGAGCAGTACTTC. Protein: CASSQGGAGEQYF. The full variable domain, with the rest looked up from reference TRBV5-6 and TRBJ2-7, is DAGVTQSPTHLIKTRGQQVTLRCSPKSGHDTVSWYQQALGQGPQFIFQYYEEEERQRGNFPDRFSGHQFPNYSSELNVNALLLGDSALYLCASSQGGAGEQYFGPGTRLTVT.

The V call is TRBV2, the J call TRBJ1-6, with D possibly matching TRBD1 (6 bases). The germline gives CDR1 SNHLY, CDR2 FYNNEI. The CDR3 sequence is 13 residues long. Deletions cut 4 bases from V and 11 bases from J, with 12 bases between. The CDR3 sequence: CASSGGLRAPLHF. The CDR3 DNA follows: TGTGCCAGCAGTGGGGGGCTACGGGCACCCCTCCACTTT.

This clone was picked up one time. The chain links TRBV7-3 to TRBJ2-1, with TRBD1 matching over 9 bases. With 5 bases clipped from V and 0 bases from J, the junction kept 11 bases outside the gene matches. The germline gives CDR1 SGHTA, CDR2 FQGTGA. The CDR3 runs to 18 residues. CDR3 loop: CASSARDRELSSYNEQFF. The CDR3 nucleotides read TGTGCCAGCAGCGCCCGGGACAGGGAACTAAGCTCCTACAATGAGCAGTTCTTC.

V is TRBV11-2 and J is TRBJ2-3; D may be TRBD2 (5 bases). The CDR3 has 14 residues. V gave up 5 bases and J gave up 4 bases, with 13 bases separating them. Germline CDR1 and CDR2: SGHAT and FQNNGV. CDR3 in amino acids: CASSHEGSADTQYF. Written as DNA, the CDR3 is TGTGCCAGCAGCCACGAGGGATCCGCAGATACGCAGTATTTT.

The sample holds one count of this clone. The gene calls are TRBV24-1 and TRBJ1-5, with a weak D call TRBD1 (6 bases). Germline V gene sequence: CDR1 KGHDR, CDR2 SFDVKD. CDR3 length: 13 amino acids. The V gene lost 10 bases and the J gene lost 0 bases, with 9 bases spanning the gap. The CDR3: CATDRYSNQPQHF. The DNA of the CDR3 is TGTGCCACGGACAGATATAGCAATCAGCCCCAGCATTTT.

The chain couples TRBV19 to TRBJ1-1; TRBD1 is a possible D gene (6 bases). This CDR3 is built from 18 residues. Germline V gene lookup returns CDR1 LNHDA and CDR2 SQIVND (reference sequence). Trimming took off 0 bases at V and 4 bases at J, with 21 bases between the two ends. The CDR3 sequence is CASSIDPPTTGLGTEAFF. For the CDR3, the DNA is TGTGCCAGTAGTATAGATCCCCCAACGACAGGTCTGGGCACTGAAGCTTTCTTT.

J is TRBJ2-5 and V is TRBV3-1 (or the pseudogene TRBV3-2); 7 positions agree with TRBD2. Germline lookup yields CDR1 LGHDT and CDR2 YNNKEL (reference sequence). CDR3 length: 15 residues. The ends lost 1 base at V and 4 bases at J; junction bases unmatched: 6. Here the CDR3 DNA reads TGTGCCAGCAGCCAAGTGGGCGGGAGCGGAGAGACCCAGTACTTC. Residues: CASSQVGGSGETQYF.

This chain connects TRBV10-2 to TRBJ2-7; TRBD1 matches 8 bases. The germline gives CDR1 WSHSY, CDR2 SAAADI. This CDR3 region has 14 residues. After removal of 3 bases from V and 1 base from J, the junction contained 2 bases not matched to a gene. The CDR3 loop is CASSEDRGSYEQYF. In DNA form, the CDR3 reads TGCGCCAGCAGTGAAGACAGGGGATCCTACGAGCAGTACTTC.

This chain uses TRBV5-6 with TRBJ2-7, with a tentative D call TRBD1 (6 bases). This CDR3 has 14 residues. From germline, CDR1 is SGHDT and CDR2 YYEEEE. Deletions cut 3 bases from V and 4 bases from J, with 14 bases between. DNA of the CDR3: TGTGCCAGCAGCTATTACAGGGCACTATACGAGCAGTACTTC. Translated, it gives CASSYYRALYEQYF.

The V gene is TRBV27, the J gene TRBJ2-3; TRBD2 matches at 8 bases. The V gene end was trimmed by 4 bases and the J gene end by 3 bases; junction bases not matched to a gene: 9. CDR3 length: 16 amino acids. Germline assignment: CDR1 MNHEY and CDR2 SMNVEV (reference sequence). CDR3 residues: CASSSQAGEWTDTQYF. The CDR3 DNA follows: TGTGCCAGCAGTTCCCAAGCGGGGGAGTGGACAGATACGCAGTATTTT.

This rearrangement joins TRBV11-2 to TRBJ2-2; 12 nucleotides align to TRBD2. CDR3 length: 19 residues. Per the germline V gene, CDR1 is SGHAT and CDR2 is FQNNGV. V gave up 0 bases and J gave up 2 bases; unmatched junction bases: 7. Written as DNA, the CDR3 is TGTGCCAGCAGCTTAGATCAGAGACTAGCGGGAGTAAACACCGGGGAGCTGTTTTTT. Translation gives CASSLDQRLAGVNTGELFF.

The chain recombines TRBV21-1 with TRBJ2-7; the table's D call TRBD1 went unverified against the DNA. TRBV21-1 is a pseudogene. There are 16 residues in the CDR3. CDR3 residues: CASSKALDRVSYEQYF. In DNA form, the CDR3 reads TGTGCCAGCAGCAAAGCGCTTGACAGAGTCTCCTACGAGCAGTACTTC.

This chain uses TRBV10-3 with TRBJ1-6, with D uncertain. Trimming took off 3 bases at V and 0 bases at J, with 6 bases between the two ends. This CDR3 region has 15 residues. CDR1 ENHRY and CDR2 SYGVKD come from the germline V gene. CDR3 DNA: TGTGCCATCAGTGATCAGTCCTCCTATAATTCACCCCTCCACTTT. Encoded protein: CAISDQSSYNSPLHF.

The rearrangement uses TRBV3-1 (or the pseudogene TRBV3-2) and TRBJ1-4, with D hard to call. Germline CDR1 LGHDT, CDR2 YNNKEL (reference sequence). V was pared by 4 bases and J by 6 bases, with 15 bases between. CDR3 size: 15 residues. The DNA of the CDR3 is TGTGCCAGCAGCCCATCCGAAATGAGGGATGAAAAACTGTTTTTT. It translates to CASSPSEMRDEKLFF.

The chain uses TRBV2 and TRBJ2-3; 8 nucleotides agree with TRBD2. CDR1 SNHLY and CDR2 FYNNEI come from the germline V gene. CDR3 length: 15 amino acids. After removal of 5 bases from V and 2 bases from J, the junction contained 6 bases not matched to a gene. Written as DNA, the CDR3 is TGTGCCAGCAGTAGTCTAGCGGGCCTCACAGATACGCAGTATTTT. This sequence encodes CASSSLAGLTDTQYF.

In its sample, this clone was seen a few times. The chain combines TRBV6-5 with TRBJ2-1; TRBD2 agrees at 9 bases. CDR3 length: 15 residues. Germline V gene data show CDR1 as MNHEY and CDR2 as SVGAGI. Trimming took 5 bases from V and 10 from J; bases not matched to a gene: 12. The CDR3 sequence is CASSQRASGIQEQFF. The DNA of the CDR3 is TGTGCCAGCAGTCAAAGGGCTAGCGGGATACAGGAGCAGTTCTTC.

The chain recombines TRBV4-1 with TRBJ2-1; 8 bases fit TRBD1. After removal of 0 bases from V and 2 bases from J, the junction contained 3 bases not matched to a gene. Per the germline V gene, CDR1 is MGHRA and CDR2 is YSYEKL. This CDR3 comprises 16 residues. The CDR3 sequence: CASSQETGGPYNEQFF. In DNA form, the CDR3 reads TGCGCCAGCAGCCAAGAAACAGGGGGGCCCTACAATGAGCAGTTCTTC.

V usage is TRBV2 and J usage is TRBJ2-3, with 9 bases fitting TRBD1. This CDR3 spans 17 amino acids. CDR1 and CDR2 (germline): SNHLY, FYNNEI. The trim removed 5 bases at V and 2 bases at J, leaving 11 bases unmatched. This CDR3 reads CASSIFPGTGYTDTQYF. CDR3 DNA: TGTGCCAGCAGTATCTTCCCCGGGACAGGGTACACAGATACGCAGTATTTT.

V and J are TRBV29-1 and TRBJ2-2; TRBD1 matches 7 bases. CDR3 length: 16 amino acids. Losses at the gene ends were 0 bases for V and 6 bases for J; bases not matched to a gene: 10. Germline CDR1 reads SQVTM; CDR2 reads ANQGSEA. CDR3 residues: CSVEDTRQGPAGELFF. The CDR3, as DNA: TGCAGCGTTGAAGACACTCGACAGGGTCCCGCCGGGGAGCTGTTTTTT.